The 31 T cell receptor beta chains given below trace back to one sample, sequenced in a study of T cells expressing NK-cell markers. Reprocessing the 5' RACE reads, TCRdb reports a single entry for every CDR3 protein and omits DNA. The table lists roughly 430,000 distinct CDR3 sequences. Sequenced sample: blood T cells: a sorted CD56 or NKG2C T cell subset, CD4+ or CD8+ T cells, or bulk PBMC T cells (not recorded which). These receptor sequences come from a woman between 18 and 70 years old in good health.

The genes are TRBV12-3 or TRBV12-4 and TRBJ1-3; the D gene TCRdb calls, TRBD1, cannot be checked with no DNA. The CDR3 has 13 amino acids. CDR3 in amino acids: CASSSTGGNTIYF.

The chain couples TRBV7-8 to TRBJ1-1. Germline CDR1 and CDR2: SGHVS and FQNEAQ. CDR3 size: 12 residues. The CDR3 protein is CASSLPSTEAFF.

The chain has TRBV6-1 and TRBJ2-7; TCRdb reports TRBD1, a call that lacks DNA to check it against. Germline V gene lookup returns CDR1 MNHNS and CDR2 SASEGT. The CDR3 sequence is 14 residues long. CDR3 amino acids: CASTQTGTAYEQYF.

The V and J genes are TRBV11-2 and TRBJ1-2; TCRdb gives TRBD1 as the D gene, but with no DNA this cannot be confirmed. CDR1 SGHAT and CDR2 FQNNGV come from the germline V gene. CDR3 size: 15 residues. The CDR3 is CASSLVARGVYGYTF.

The rearrangement joins TRBV20-1 to TRBJ2-5; the TCRdb D gene call, TRBD2, has no DNA to confirm it. Germline V lookup: CDR1 DFQATT, CDR2 SNEGSKA (reference sequence). CDR3 length: 15 amino acids. The CDR3 reads CSARVPGLAAAAQYF.

The chain couples TRBV6-5 to TRBJ2-3. CDR3 length equals 14 residues. CDR1 and CDR2 from the germline V gene are MNHEY and SVGAGI. CDR3 sequence reads: CASSSVADTDTQYF.

The genes are TRBV10-3 and TRBJ2-1; TCRdb calls TRBD2, which cannot be checked without DNA. The CDR3 loop spans 15 amino acids. CDR1 is ENHRY, CDR2 SYGVKD, per germline. CDR3 region: CAISDPGPKNNEQFF.

The gene calls are TRBV18 and TRBJ2-1; TCRdb names TRBD1, which stays unverified in the absence of DNA. This CDR3 has 13 amino acids. The V gene's germline CDR1 is KGHSH and CDR2 LQKENI. The CDR3 sequence is CASSQTGGNEQFF.

The chain joins TRBV6-2 or TRBV6-3 to TRBJ2-7; the D call from TCRdb, TRBD1, cannot be confirmed without DNA. Germline V gene data show CDR1 as MNHEY and CDR2 as SVGEGT. This CDR3 is built from 15 residues. The CDR3 protein is CASSYPGTNSYEQYF.

The J gene is TRBJ1-1, the V gene TRBV7-2. Germline V lookup: CDR1 SGHTA, CDR2 FQGNSA. This CDR3 has 13 residues. The CDR3 here is CASSLHSRPEAFF. Combining the CDR3 with reference TRBV7-2 and TRBJ1-1 gives the whole variable domain GAGVSQSPSNKVTEKGKDVELRCDPISGHTALYWYRQSLGQGLEFLIYFQGNSAPDKSGLPSDRFSAERTGGSVSTLTIQRTQQEDSAVYLCASSLHSRPEAFFGQGTRLTVV.

This sequence joins TRBV20-1 and TRBJ2-7; lacking DNA, the TRBD2 call made by TCRdb goes unchecked. The CDR3 has 14 residues. The germline V gene encodes CDR1 DFQATT and CDR2 SNEGSKA (reference sequence). This CDR3 reads CSATLAVFPQEQYF.

The rearrangement links TRBV2 to TRBJ2-7. The CDR3 is made up of 14 amino acids. The germline V gene has CDR1 SNHLY and CDR2 FYNNEI. The CDR3 reads CASNNPFTANEQYF.

This chain uses TRBV18 with TRBJ1-1; without DNA, the TCRdb call of TRBD1 cannot be checked. From germline, CDR1 is KGHSH and CDR2 LQKENI. This CDR3 contains 13 residues. The CDR3 sequence: CASSPPGTVLAFF.

The chain couples TRBV28 to TRBJ1-5; TCRdb's assignment of TRBD1 cannot be checked, as there is no DNA. CDR1 MDHEN and CDR2 SYDVKM come from the germline V gene. The CDR3 is 16 amino acids. This CDR3 is CASSLNRGGSNQPQHF.

This chain connects TRBV3-1 to TRBJ2-1; absent DNA, TCRdb's TRBD1 call cannot be checked. The CDR3 runs 15 residues. CDR1 and CDR2 from the germline V gene are LGHDT and YNNKEL (reference sequence). The CDR3 reads CASSLPLGGRKEQFF.

The chain uses TRBV20-1 and TRBJ1-3; checking the TCRdb D call of TRBD1 is not possible without DNA. Per the germline V gene, CDR1 is DFQATT and CDR2 is SNEGSKA (reference sequence). The CDR3 spans 13 residues. This CDR3 reads CSAPWGAGNTIYF.

The J gene is TRBJ2-3, the V gene TRBV7-2; TCRdb selects TRBD2, and the lack of DNA leaves this call unchecked. Germline CDR1 SGHTA, CDR2 FQGNSA. The CDR3 length is 15 residues. The CDR3 here is CASSLRESYSDTQYF.

The chain links TRBV6-5 to TRBJ2-3; checking the TCRdb D call of TRBD2 is not possible without DNA. This CDR3 comprises 15 residues. Germline CDR1 is MNHEY and CDR2 is SVGAGI. CDR3 in amino acids: CASSYGVRAIDTQYF.

This rearrangement joins TRBV28 to TRBJ1-5; without DNA, the TCRdb call of TRBD1 cannot be checked. CDR3 length equals 15 residues. Germline V gene lookup returns CDR1 MDHEN and CDR2 SYDVKM. CDR3 sequence: CASRRGGSSNQPQHF.

The chain uses TRBV28 and TRBJ1-3. The CDR3 is made up of 15 amino acids. Germline CDR1 reads MDHEN; CDR2 reads SYDVKM. CDR3 residues: CASRVEGTSGNTIYF.

The V and J genes are TRBV5-1 and TRBJ2-4; the TCRdb call, TRBD2, lacks DNA for checking. The CDR3 is made up of 16 amino acids. Germline assignment: CDR1 SGHRS and CDR2 YFSETQ. CDR3 sequence: CASSLGAGDSKNIQYF.

The chain carries TRBV5-6 and TRBJ1-2. Germline V CDR1 and CDR2: SGHDT, YYEEEE. The CDR3 is 15 amino acids. CDR3 sequence reads: CASSIGEWWTDGYTF.

This chain uses TRBV20-1 with TRBJ2-1; TCRdb's D gene call, TRBD2, goes unchecked for lack of DNA. Germline CDR1 is DFQATT and CDR2 is SNEGSKA (reference sequence). The CDR3 length is 16 residues. This CDR3 is CSASGTAGGPEGEQFF.

CDR3 sequence: CASSNPGRPWGYTF. The V gene is TRBV27, the J gene TRBJ1-2. The germline gives CDR1 MNHEY, CDR2 SMNVEV (reference sequence). The CDR3 is 14 residues long.

The rearrangement links TRBV21-1 to TRBJ2-7; there is no DNA to check the TCRdb D call of TRBD2. TRBV21-1 is flagged as a pseudogene. The CDR3 runs 18 residues. The CDR3 sequence is CASSKRDPIAGAKGEQYF.

The chain combines TRBV15 with TRBJ2-1. Germline CDR1 is LNHNV and CDR2 is YYDKDF (reference sequence). This CDR3 is 12 amino acids long. CDR3 in amino acids: CATSRAHNEQFF.

This chain's CDR3 is CASSGAGLRNEQFF. The chain links TRBV12-3 or TRBV12-4 to TRBJ2-1; TCRdb picks TRBD2, but there is no DNA to check that call. The CDR3 totals 14 residues.

The genes are TRBV9 and TRBJ1-4. Germline V lookup: CDR1 SGDLS, CDR2 YYNGEE. The CDR3 covers 13 residues. The CDR3 loop reads CASSVGVEEKLFF.

The chain links TRBV3-1 to TRBJ1-1. CDR1 is LGHDT, CDR2 YNNKEL, per germline (reference sequence). The CDR3 spans 13 residues. CDR3: CASSLFLNTEAFF.

The chain couples TRBV7-2 to TRBJ2-4; TCRdb designates TRBD1, a call that cannot be tested without DNA. CDR1 SGHTA and CDR2 FQGNSA come from the germline V gene. This CDR3 comprises 16 residues. The CDR3 region is CASSLGPGLAKNIQYF.

V is TRBV20-1 and J is TRBJ2-1. Germline lookup yields CDR1 DFQATT and CDR2 SNEGSKA (reference sequence). The CDR3 spans 15 residues. CDR3 loop: CSASEFGSSYNEQFF.